This T cell receptor beta chain was captured in a study of blood T cell repertoires in COVID-19. Sequenced by immunoSEQ multiplex PCR; TCRdb stores in-frame clones only, minus some. This sample has about 200,000 clones; over 75% occur once, and the top ten carry approximately 5.9%. The CDR3 consists of 16 residues. V was cut by 2 bases and J by 6 bases, with 19 bases left in between. The germline V gene has CDR1 MGHRA and CDR2 YSYEKL. Sequenced material: peripheral blood. The chain links TRBV4-1 to TRBJ1-2; maybe TRBD1 (6 bases). The sequence derives from an older man with acute or convalescent COVID-19. The CDR3 loop is CASSQSKGGTAHGYTF. The CDR3 bases are TGCGCCAGCAGCCAAAGCAAGGGGGGGACTGCCCATGGCTACACCTTC.